This T cell receptor beta chain derives from a study of blood T cell repertoires in COVID-19. Across the study: Italy, Spain and the United States were the sources of the convalescent and acute COVID-19 samples.

Original analysis: Reference gene primer amplification yielded estimated nucleated cell counts. The protocol was immunoSEQ multiplex PCR, while the TCRdb copy is restricted to in-frame clones and leaves out a portion. The D gene and trimming were derived from the DNA, and the V and J assignments and clone size from that table. The table lists some 150,000 clones, less than 90% of them singletons. This CDR3 contains 14 residues. Germline values: CDR1 MNHEY, CDR2 SMNVEV (reference sequence). The ends lost 9 bases at V and 4 bases at J; junction bases unmatched: 8. The specimen was peripheral blood. V usage is TRBV27 and J usage is TRBJ2-2; TRBD2 agrees at 7 bases. This clonotype was obtained from a human donor in a cohort sampled during active COVID-19. Here the CDR3 reads CASHTREGTGELFF. DNA for the CDR3: TGTGCCAGTCATACAAGGGAGGGCACCGGGGAGCTGTTTTTT.